The source of this T cell receptor beta chain is a study of cytomegalovirus exposure and HLA in healthy donors. Study conclusions and caveats: In a later analysis, CMV-associated beta chains were mostly HLA-associated, it appeared. TCR beta V- and J-gene trimming, according to a later analysis, was linked to a missense DCLRE1C variant.

PCR primers comprised 60 Vbeta and 13 Jbeta primers. The assay was immunoSEQ multiplex PCR, and TCRdb's table has in-frame clones only and misses some. The table lists about 140,000 clones, 80% of them singletons. The CDR3 is 15 amino acids. Trimming cost V 0 bases and J 4 bases, with 13 bases left between them. Germline assignment: CDR1 MNHEY and CDR2 SVGAGI. As for this clone: Its antigen is not identified.

The chain joins TRBV6-5 to TRBJ2-7; tentative D call: TRBD1 (5 bases). The sequencing input was PBMCs. This sequence originates from a man aged 35 to 55 in good health and CMV-seronegative. The chain's CDR3 is CASSYSSQGGYEQYF. For the CDR3, the DNA is TGTGCCAGCAGTTACTCGTCCCAGGGCGGTTACGAGCAGTACTTC.